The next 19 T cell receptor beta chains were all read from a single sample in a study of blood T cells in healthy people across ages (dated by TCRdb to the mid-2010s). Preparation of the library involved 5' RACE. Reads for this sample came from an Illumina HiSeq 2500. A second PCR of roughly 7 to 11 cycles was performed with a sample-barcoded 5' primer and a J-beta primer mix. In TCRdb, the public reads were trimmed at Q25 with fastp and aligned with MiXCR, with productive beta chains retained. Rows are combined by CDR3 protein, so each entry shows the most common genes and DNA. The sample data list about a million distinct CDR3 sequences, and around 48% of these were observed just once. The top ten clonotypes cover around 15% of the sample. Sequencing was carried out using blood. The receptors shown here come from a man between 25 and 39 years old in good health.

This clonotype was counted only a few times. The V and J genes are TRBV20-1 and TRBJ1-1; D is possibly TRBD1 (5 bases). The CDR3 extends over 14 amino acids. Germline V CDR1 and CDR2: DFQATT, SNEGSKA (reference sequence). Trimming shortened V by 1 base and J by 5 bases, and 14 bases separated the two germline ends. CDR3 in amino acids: CSARALREGTEAFF. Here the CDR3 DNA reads TGCAGTGCTAGAGCCCTCAGGGAGGGTACTGAAGCTTTCTTT.

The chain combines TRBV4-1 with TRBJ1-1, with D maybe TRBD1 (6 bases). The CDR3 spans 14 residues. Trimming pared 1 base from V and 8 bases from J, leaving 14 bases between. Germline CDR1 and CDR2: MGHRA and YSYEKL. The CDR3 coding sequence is TGCGCCAGCAGCCAAGTAGCGGGGGGCTGGGAAGCTTTCTTT. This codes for CASSQVAGGWEAFF.

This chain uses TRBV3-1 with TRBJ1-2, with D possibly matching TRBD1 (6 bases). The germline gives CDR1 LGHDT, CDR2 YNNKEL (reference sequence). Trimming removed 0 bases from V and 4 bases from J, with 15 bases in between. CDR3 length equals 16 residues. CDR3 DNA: TGTGCCAGCAGCCAAGAATTCAGGGGCTTCGGCTATGGCTACACCTTC. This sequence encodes CASSQEFRGFGYGYTF. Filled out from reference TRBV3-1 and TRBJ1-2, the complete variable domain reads DTAVSQTPKYLVTQMGNDKSIKCEQNLGHDTMYWYKQDSKKFLKIMFSYNNKELIINETVPNRFSPKSPDKAHLNLHINSLELGDSAVYFCASSQEFRGFGYGYTFGSGTRLTVV.

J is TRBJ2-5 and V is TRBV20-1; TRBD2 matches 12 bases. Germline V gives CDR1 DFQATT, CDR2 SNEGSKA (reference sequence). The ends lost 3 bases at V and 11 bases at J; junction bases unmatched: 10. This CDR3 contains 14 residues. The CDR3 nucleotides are TGCAGTGCTAGCCTAGCGGGGGGGCGGGTTGAGCAGTACTTC. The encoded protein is CSASLAGGRVEQYF.

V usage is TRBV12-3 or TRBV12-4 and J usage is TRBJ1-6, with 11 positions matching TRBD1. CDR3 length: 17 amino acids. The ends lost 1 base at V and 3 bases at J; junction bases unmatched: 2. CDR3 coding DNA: TGTGCCAGCAGTTTAGACGGGACAGGGGGCTATAATTCACCCCTCCACTTT. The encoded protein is CASSLDGTGGYNSPLHF.

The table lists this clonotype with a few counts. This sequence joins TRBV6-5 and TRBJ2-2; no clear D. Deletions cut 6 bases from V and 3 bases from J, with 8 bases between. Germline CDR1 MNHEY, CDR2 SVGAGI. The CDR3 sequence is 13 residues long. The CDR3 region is CASRVLDTGELFF. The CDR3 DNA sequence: TGTGCCAGCAGGGTGTTGGACACCGGGGAGCTGTTTTTT.

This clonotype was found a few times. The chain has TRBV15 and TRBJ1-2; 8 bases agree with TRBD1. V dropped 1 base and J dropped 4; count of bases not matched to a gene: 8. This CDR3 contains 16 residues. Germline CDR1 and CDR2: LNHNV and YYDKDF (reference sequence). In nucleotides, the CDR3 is TGTGCCACCAGCAGAGGTTCAGGACAGGGAGGCTATGGCTACACCTTC. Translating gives CATSRGSGQGGYGYTF.

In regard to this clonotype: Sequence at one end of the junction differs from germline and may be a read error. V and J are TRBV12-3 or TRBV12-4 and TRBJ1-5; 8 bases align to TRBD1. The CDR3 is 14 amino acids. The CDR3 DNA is TGCGCCAGCAGCTTGGGACAGGTGAATCAGCCCCAGCATTTT. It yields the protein CASSLGQVNQPQHF.

CDR3 in amino acids: CATGLAGTSSYNEQYF. CDR3 DNA: TGTGCCACCGGACTAGCGGGAACGAGCTCCTACAATGAGCAGTACTTC. This chain connects TRBV10-3 to TRBJ2-7; 12 nucleotides align to TRBD2. Germline V gives CDR1 ENHRY, CDR2 SYGVKD. With V trimmed by 10 bases and J by 7 bases, 17 bases remained unmatched. The CDR3 has 16 amino acids.

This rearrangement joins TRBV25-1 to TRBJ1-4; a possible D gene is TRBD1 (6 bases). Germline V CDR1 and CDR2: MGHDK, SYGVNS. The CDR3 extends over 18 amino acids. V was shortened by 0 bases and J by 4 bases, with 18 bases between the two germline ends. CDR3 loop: CASSEYGGQTTFNEKLFF. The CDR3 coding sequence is TGTGCCAGCAGTGAATATGGGGGGCAGACAACGTTTAATGAAAAACTGTTTTTT.

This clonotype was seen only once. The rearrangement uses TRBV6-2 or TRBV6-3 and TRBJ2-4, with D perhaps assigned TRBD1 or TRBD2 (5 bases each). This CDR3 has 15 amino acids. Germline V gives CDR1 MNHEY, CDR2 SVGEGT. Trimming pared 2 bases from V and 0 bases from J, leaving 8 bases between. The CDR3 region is CASSYGGEAKNIQYF. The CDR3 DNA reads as TGTGCCAGCAGTTACGGGGGTGAAGCCAAAAACATTCAGTACTTC.

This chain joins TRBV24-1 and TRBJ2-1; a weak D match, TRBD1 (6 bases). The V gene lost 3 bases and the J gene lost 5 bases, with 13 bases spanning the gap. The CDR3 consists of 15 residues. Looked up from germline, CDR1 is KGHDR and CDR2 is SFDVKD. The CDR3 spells CATSDADRYDNEQFF. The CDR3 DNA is TGTGCCACCAGTGATGCCGACAGGTACGACAATGAGCAGTTCTTC.

In DNA form, the CDR3 reads TGTGCCAGCACCCCGGGAGCGGAGGAGACCCAGTACTTC. Amino acid sequence: CASTPGAEETQYF. The chain recombines TRBV12-3 or TRBV12-4 with TRBJ2-5; perhaps TRBD2 as D (6 bases). The CDR3 spans 13 residues. The V end was cut by 7 bases, the J end by 5 bases, with 14 bases between.

CDR3 in amino acids: CASISGGARDSPLHF. The CDR3 DNA sequence: TGTGCCAGCATTTCAGGGGGGGCTAGGGATTCACCCCTCCACTTT. The chain is built from TRBV28 and TRBJ1-6, with 7 bases aligning to TRBD1. The germline V gene encodes CDR1 MDHEN and CDR2 SYDVKM. This CDR3 has 15 amino acids. The V gene end was trimmed by 7 bases and the J gene end by 8 bases; junction bases not matched to a gene: 11.

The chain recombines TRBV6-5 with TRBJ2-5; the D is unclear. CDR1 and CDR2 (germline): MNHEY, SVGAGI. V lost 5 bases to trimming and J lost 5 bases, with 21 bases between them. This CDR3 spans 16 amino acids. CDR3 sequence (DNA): TGTGCCAGCAGTCGATTTTCGGGCCTGCTAACGGAGACCCAGTACTTC. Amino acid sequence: CASSRFSGLLTETQYF.

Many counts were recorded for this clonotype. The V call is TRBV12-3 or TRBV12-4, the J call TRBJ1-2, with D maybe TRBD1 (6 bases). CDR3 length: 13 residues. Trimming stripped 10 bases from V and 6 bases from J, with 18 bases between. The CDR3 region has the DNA TGTGCCATCCGACCGGGGGGCGTAAATGGCTACACCTTC. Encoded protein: CAIRPGGVNGYTF.

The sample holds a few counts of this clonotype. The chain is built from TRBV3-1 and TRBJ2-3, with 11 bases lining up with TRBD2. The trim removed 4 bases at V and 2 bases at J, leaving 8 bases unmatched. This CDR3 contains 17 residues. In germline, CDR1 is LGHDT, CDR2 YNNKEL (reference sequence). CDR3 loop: CASSPAGTSGFTDTQYF. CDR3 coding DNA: TGTGCCAGCAGCCCGGCCGGGACTAGCGGATTCACAGATACGCAGTATTTT.

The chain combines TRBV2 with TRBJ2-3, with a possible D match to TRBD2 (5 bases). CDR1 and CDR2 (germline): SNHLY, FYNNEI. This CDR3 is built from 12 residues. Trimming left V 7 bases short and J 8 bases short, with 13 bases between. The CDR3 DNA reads TGTGCCAGCATCCTTAGCGCGGTTACGCAGTATTTT. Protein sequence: CASILSAVTQYF.

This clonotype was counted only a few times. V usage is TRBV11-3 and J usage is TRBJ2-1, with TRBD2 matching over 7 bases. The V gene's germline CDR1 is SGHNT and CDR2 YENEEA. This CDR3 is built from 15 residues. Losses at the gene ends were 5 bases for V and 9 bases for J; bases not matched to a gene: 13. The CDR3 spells CASSPSSSGAGEQFF. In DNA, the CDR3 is TGTGCCAGCAGCCCCTCCTCGAGCGGGGCGGGTGAGCAGTTCTTC.